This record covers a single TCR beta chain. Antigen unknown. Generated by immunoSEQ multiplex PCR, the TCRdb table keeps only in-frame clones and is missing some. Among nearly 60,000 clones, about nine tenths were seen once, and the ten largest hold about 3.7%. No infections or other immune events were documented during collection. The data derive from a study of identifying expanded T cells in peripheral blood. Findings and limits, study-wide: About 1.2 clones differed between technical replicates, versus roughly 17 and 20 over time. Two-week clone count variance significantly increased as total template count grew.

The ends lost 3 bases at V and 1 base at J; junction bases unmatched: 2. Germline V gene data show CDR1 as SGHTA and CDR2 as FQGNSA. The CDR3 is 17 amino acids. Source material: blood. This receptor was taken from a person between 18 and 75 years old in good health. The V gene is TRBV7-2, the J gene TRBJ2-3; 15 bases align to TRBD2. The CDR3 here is CASSLGLAGGRTDTQYF. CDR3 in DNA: TGTGCCAGCAGCTTGGGACTAGCGGGAGGACGCACAGATACGCAGTATTTT.